Included here is one T cell receptor (beta chain) sequence, with context. The sample is drawn from a study of blood T cell repertoires in COVID-19. Study summary: The study drew acute and convalescent COVID-19 samples from the United States, Italy and Spain.

Profiled with immunoSEQ multiplex PCR; TCRdb holds only in-frame clones, not every one. The sample carries approximately 110,000 clones, under 80% recorded once. Germline loops: CDR1 LGHNT, CDR2 FRNRAP. The CDR3 runs to 12 residues. The germline V and J ends were trimmed by 6 bases and 9 bases, with 14 bases remaining between them. This chain uses TRBV12-5 with TRBJ1-1; D is perhaps TRBD1 (6 bases). The sequenced material came from peripheral blood. The clonotype comes from an older man with active or convalescent COVID-19. The CDR3: CASGPPGGQAFF. The CDR3 DNA sequence: TGTGCTAGTGGCCCGCCGGGGGGCCAAGCTTTCTTT.